The 6 T cell receptor beta chains in this list originate from one sample, sequenced in a study of PD-L1 blockade in urothelial cancer. Clones were read by immunoSEQ multiplex PCR, and TCRdb kept only the in-frame ones, dropping some. The repertoire holds 30,000 to 40,000 clones, with about 79% as singletons. The sample consisted of PBMCs, taken around atezolizumab (anti-PD-L1) treatment. The receptor source for this set is a man between 60 and 70 years old with urothelial cancer.

The chain combines TRBV2 with TRBJ1-1, with D tentatively TRBD1 (5 bases). CDR3 length equals 15 residues. Per the germline V gene, CDR1 is SNHLY and CDR2 is FYNNEI. V lost 8 bases and J 0 bases, leaving 16 bases between the germline ends. The CDR3 DNA sequence: TGTGCCAGCGGAAGAGACAGAACAATGAACACTGAAGCTTTCTTT. Amino acids: CASGRDRTMNTEAFF.

V gene TRBV19 combines with J gene TRBJ2-6; D unclear. CDR3 length equals 16 residues. CDR1 is LNHDA and CDR2 is SQIVND in the germline V gene (reference sequence). Trimming took off 6 bases at V and 0 bases at J, with 12 bases between the two ends. Written as DNA, the CDR3 is TGTGCCAGTAGACCTTCGCGATTCTCTGGGGCCAACGTCCTGACTTTC. Protein product: CASRPSRFSGANVLTF.

J is TRBJ1-1 and V is TRBV5-1; the D gene is possibly TRBD1 (6 bases). The CDR3 loop spans 13 amino acids. Per the germline V gene, CDR1 is SGHRS and CDR2 is YFSETQ. Between the trimmed V and J ends, which lost 7 bases and 3 bases, there was a span of 13 bases. The CDR3 nucleotides read TGCGCCAGCGGGAGGGGGGAGGACACTGAAGCTTTCTTT. It yields the protein CASGRGEDTEAFF.

The chain combines TRBV19 with TRBJ1-2; D is unclear. Looked up from germline, CDR1 is LNHDA and CDR2 is SQIVND (reference sequence). The CDR3 covers 16 residues. Trimming cost V 5 bases and J 2 bases, with 18 bases left between them. Written as DNA, the CDR3 is TGTGCCAGTAGTCACCCAGTGGGCCACGACAACTATGGCTACACCTTC. Its translation is CASSHPVGHDNYGYTF.

The chain has TRBV5-4 and TRBJ2-7, with 9 bases lining up with TRBD1. The CDR3 spans 16 residues. V was pared by 4 bases and J by 3 bases, with 11 bases of the junction left unmatched. Germline loops: CDR1 SGHNT, CDR2 YYREEE (reference sequence). The CDR3 region has the DNA TGTGCCAGCAGCCTCCCCCACCGGGACAGGGACTACGAGCAGTACTTC. Encoded protein: CASSLPHRDRDYEQYF.

This chain connects TRBV6-1 to TRBJ1-6, with D unresolved. CDR1 is MNHNS, CDR2 SASEGT, per germline. CDR3 size: 17 residues. V was trimmed by 3 bases and J by 0 bases, leaving 12 bases between them. In DNA, the CDR3 is TGTGCCAGCAGTGATTCGGGGTGGGGCTCCTATAATTCACCCCTCCACTTT. It is translated as CASSDSGWGSYNSPLHF.